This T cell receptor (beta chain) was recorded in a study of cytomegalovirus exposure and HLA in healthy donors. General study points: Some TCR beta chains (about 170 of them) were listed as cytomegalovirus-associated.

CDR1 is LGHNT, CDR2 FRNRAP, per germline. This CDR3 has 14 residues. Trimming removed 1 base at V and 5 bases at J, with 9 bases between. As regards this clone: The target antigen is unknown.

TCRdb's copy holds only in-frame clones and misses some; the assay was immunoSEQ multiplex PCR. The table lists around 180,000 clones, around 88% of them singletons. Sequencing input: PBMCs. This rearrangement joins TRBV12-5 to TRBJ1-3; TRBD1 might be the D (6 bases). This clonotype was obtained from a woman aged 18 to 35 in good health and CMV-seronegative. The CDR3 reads CASGLGTERNTIYF. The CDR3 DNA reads TGTGCTAGTGGTTTGGGGACAGAGAGAAACACCATATATTTT.